This T cell receptor (beta chain) was captured in a study of blood T cell repertoires in COVID-19 (dated by TCRdb to the early 2020s). In terms of the full investigation: Samples from collaborators originated in the United States, Italy and Spain and spanned both the acute and convalescent phases of COVID-19. Samples were obtained from the ongoing ImmuneRACE study (first 160 participants) and from 1,254 subjects provided by 6 global collaborators. Deeply sampled blood TCRbeta repertoires from subjects exposed to, actively infected with, or recovered from COVID-19 were included in the dataset. The material from the prospective study consisted of cDNA or gDNA derived from T cells, B-cell-depleted T cells, or PBMCs. Where available, HLA class I and class II types were taken from metadata supplied by the sample provider and were not determined by assay-based typing. The sample metadata nearly always contained a de-identified subject ID, COVID-19 status, age in years and sex. The repertoires were released in a freely available public database intended as a resource for research on the immune response to SARS-CoV-2.

The full study reports these points: The quantity of clinical and demographic metadata differed by source and by participant and was supplied without curation.

In the prospective study, participants were roughly 18 to 89 years old, resided in about two dozen geographic areas of the United States, and were enrolled through a virtual design. Cohort assignment in the prospective study relied on participant-reported clinical history from a screening survey and a study questionnaire. Exposed participants were defined as having been in contact with someone with a PCR-confirmed or clinician-diagnosed COVID-19 case within 2 weeks of study entry. In the prospective study, mobile phlebotomists collected whole blood, serum and a nasopharyngeal or oropharyngeal swab from each participant. Additional blood draws and questionnaires over an approximately two-month period could optionally be provided by prospective study participants. Before DNA extraction, prospective study blood samples were shipped either frozen or at room temperature. Regarding this clone: Its binding antigen is unknown. Base qualities were left out, and no much larger clone turns up one base away.

For this chain, trimming is 1 base at the V end and 8 bases at the J end, and the number of junction bases without a gene match is 5. The CDR3 contains 16 residues, cysteine and phenylalanine counted. Only the CDR3 part of the read is kept: 48 bases, read in frame from the first base. Looking up the germline V gene yields CDR1 MNHNS and CDR2 SASEGT. TCRbeta CDR3 regions were amplified from genomic DNA using the immunoSEQ Assay, a bias-controlled multiplex PCR. On the study's bioinformatics: Within the assay, amplification of reference gene primers was used to estimate how many nucleated cells each sample contained. To quantify the absolute abundance of each unique TCRbeta CDR3 rearrangement, sequence reads were collapsed and filtered. For each sample, productive Simpson clonality was calculated as the square root of Simpson's diversity index over productive rearrangements. In TCRdb, the immuneACCESS table is reduced to in-frame sequences with V and J assigned. These tables do not hold every clone; where another copy was compared, an unresolved V gene accounts for under half, and the others remain unexplained. The V and J calls and clone size come from that table; D and trimming were worked out from the DNA. The sample contains 200,000 to 250,000 clones, approximately 83% of them found a single time. The ten largest clones take up nearly 5% of the sample.

Recombination linked TRBV6-1 to TRBJ2-2; 12 central bases correspond to TRBD1. Material for sequencing was PBMCs or T cells enriched from blood (not recorded which). This TCR came from a woman in her forties or fifties who had been exposed to COVID-19. The nucleotide sequence is TGTGCCAGCAGTGAAGTAGGGACAGGGGGCCCAGGGGAGCTGTTTTTT. It specifies CASSEVGTGGPGELFF.